This T cell receptor (beta chain) was identified in a study of spatial heterogeneity in lung cancer. Study conclusions and caveats: At tumor resection, ubiquitous expanded TCRs were detected in blood more often than later.

This clonotype was recorded a few times. Its target is not known. Unique molecular identifiers, one per molecule, were present on every TCR cDNA molecule. TCRdb independently ran MiXCR on the 5' RACE reads; one entry per CDR3 protein. The data contain about 94,000 distinct CDR3 sequences, roughly a fifth of them singletons. Stated time point: blood at routine non-recurrence follow-up after resection. V was pared by 7 bases and J by 1 base, with 16 bases between. CDR3 size: 15 residues. The chain couples TRBV12-3 or TRBV12-4 to TRBJ1-1; TRBD1 might be the D (5 bases). Sequenced here: PBMCs, sampled at follow-up. The receptor comes from a male donor with early-stage non-small cell lung cancer. Written as DNA, the CDR3 is TGTGCCAGCAAAAGAAGGCCCCAGGGGAACACTGAAGCTTTCTTT. It translates to CASKRRPQGNTEAFF.